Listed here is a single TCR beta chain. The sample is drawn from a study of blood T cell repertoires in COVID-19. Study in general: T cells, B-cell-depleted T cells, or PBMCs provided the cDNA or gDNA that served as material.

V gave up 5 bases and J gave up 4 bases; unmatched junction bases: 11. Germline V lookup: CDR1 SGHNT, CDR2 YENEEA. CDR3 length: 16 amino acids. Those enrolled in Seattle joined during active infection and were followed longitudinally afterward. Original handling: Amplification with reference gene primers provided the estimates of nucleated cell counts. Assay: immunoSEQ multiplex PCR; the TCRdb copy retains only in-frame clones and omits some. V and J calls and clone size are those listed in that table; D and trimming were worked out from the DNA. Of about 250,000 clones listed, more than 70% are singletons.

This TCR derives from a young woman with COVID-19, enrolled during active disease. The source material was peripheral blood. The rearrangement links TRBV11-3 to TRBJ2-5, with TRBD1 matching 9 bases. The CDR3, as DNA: TGTGCCAGCAGCCCAACGACAGGGGGTCGATCAGAGACCCAGTACTTC. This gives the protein CASSPTTGGRSETQYF.